This T cell receptor (beta chain) comes out of a study of shared clonotypes between healthy human individuals. Some clones are missing from TCRdb's copy, which holds only in-frame ones; the method was immunoSEQ multiplex PCR. Altogether about 2 million clones are present, approximately 94% being singletons, with the ten largest covering roughly 1.1%. Comment on this clone: The antigen remains undetermined. This specimen includes other DNA sequences encoding the same CDR3.

Study findings and constraints: Among donors, clonotype sharing was expected to be affected by sequencing depth.

CDR3 length equals 11 residues. CDR1 is SGHDT and CDR2 is YYEEEE in the germline V gene. V shed 0 bases and J shed 7 bases, with 4 bases lying between them. The naive CD8 fraction comprised CD45RO-negative cells positively selected for CCR7 and excluded terminally differentiated effector memory CD45RA+ cells. The sequenced sample consisted of naive CD8+ T cells sorted from blood. The rearrangement links TRBV5-6 to TRBJ1-2, with D uncertain. The sequence came from a man aged 18-30 years in good health. For the CDR3, the DNA is TGTGCCAGCAGCTTGGAAGGTGGCTACACCTTC. Translation gives CASSLEGGYTF.